This T cell receptor beta chain was obtained from a study of blood T cells in healthy people across ages. Worth noting for this clonotype: The antigen remains unidentified.

General study points: Because donor CMV status was unknown, expanded clonotype changes were possibly confounded.

The draw of peripheral blood yielded roughly 9.1 milliliters from each donor. The use of a sample-barcoded 5' primer and a J-beta primer mix characterized a second PCR of roughly 6 to 12 cycles. TCRdb used MiXCR to reprocess the 5' RACE reads, holding one entry per CDR3 protein. The top ten hold around 20% of the sample, which has around 710,000 distinct CDR3 sequences, roughly 44% seen once. Sequenced: blood. The sequence derives from an older woman in good health.

The CDR3 sequence: CASSLSEGYGYTF. The CDR3 DNA is TGTGCCAGCAGCTTATCAGAAGGCTATGGCTACACCTTC. The chain couples TRBV7-9 to TRBJ1-2; D is unresolved. The germline V gene encodes CDR1 SEHNR and CDR2 FQNEAQ (reference sequence). Trimming removed 2 bases at V and 4 bases at J, with 8 bases between. The CDR3 totals 13 residues.